The source of this T cell receptor (beta chain) is a study of type 1 regulatory T cells. Across the study: T-allo10 is a Tr1-enriched, alloantigen-specific CD4 T cell product made in vitro.

V lost 3 bases to trimming and J lost 6 bases, with 9 bases between them. The CDR3 loop spans 13 amino acids. In its sample, this clonotype was seen many times. TCRdb re-called the reads through MiXCR, storing one row per CDR3 protein. The sample has fewer than 20,000 distinct CDR3 sequences, around 9.6% seen once. This sequence was found in a human donor in good health. Sequenced sample: CD4+ T cells, either the whole sample or a sorted fraction (not recorded which). The chain carries TRBV12-3 or TRBV12-4 and TRBJ2-1; D uncertain. CDR3 nucleotides: TGTGCCAGCAGTTTTTATGGCGGCAATGAGCAGTTCTTC. Amino acid sequence: CASSFYGGNEQFF.